The 28 T cell receptor beta chains presented below share a single source sample, sequenced in a study of shared clonotypes between healthy human individuals. Method: immunoSEQ multiplex PCR; TCRdb's copy keeps in-frame clones and lacks some. The sample includes 2.5 million or so clones, about 92% of them seen just once. Sequenced sample: naive CD4+ T cells sorted from blood. Stated subset: CD45RA+ positively selected. All receptors derive from a man between 18 and 29 years old in good health.

As for this clone: Other DNA sequences in this specimen translate into the identical CDR3. The V gene is TRBV5-1, the J gene TRBJ1-4; unclear D gene. Germline lookup yields CDR1 SGHRS and CDR2 YFSETQ. With 0 bases removed from V and 4 bases from J, the gap between germline ends came to 7 bases. The CDR3 loop spans 14 amino acids. CDR3 bases: TGCGCCAGCAGCTTGGGTCAGTTTAATGAAAAACTGTTTTTT. It is translated as CASSLGQFNEKLFF.

This chain uses TRBV5-4 with TRBJ1-4, with 11 bases fitting TRBD1. This CDR3 spans 16 amino acids. Germline V gene data show CDR1 as SGHNT and CDR2 as YYREEE (reference sequence). V was clipped by 1 base and J by 12 bases; unmatched bases: 11. The CDR3 DNA is TGTGCCAGCAGCTTGAGCAAGGGGACAGGGGGGTCGGAACTGTTTTTT. Protein: CASSLSKGTGGSELFF.

This chain joins TRBV9 and TRBJ2-7, with 9 bases matching TRBD2. CDR1 SGDLS and CDR2 YYNGEE come from the germline V gene. J was trimmed by 1 base and V by 1 base; bases with no gene match: 6. The CDR3 consists of 16 residues. The CDR3 coding sequence is TGTGCCAGCAGCGTATATGATAGCGGGGGTTCCTACGAGCAGTACTTC. Its protein is CASSVYDSGGSYEQYF.

The chain carries TRBV9 and TRBJ2-3; possibly TRBD1 or TRBD2 for D (5 bases each). CDR1 is SGDLS and CDR2 is YYNGEE in the germline V gene. The CDR3 loop spans 14 amino acids. Trimming cost V 0 bases and J 6 bases, with 11 bases left between them. CDR3 DNA: TGTGCCAGCAGCGTAGGAGAGGGGTGGGATACGCAGTATTTT. The encoded protein is CASSVGEGWDTQYF.

J is TRBJ1-5 and V is TRBV10-3; D may be TRBD1 (6 bases). CDR3 length: 14 amino acids. Trimming cost V 8 bases and J 0 bases, with 11 bases left between them. Per germline, CDR1 ENHRY and CDR2 SYGVKD. The CDR3 region is CAIGQQYSNQPQHF. The CDR3 bases are TGTGCCATCGGACAGCAATATAGCAATCAGCCCCAGCATTTT.

This clone was observed a single time. V is TRBV5-4 and J is TRBJ2-5; 11 nucleotides match TRBD2. CDR3 length equals 15 residues. V lost 5 bases to trimming and J lost 1 base; unmatched junction nucleotides: 4. Germline CDR1 reads SGHNT; CDR2 reads YYREEE (reference sequence). The CDR3 DNA follows: TGTGCCAGCAGAGCGGGACTAGCGGTCCAAGAGACCCAGTACTTC. Encoded protein: CASRAGLAVQETQYF.

The chain is built from TRBV2 and TRBJ1-5; 10 nucleotides match TRBD1. The CDR3 runs to 14 residues. The J segment lost 6 bases and the V segment lost 7 bases, leaving 6 bases of the junction unmatched. Per germline, CDR1 SNHLY and CDR2 FYNNEI. CDR3 sequence reads: CASKRQGATQPQHF. The DNA for the CDR3 is TGTGCCAGCAAGAGACAGGGGGCGACTCAGCCCCAGCATTTT.

The V and J genes are TRBV7-8 and TRBJ2-1; unclear D gene. Deletions cut 1 base from V and 9 bases from J, with 19 bases between. Germline V gene data show CDR1 as SGHVS and CDR2 as FQNEAQ. This CDR3 has 16 amino acids. CDR3 DNA sequence: TGTGCCAGCAGCTTAGAATTGTCCGGGTACGTAGTTGAGCAGTTCTTC. It encodes CASSLELSGYVVEQFF.

In this sample, this clone turned up a few times. The chain couples TRBV4-2 to TRBJ1-4; no firm D call. The CDR3 contains 14 residues. V was pared by 0 bases and J by 11 bases, with 13 bases between. Per the germline V gene, CDR1 is LGHNA and CDR2 is YNFKEQ. The chain's CDR3 is CASSQDEVGGKLFF. The CDR3 DNA follows: TGTGCCAGCAGCCAAGATGAGGTCGGAGGGAAACTGTTTTTT.

A few counts support this clone. The chain combines TRBV10-3 with TRBJ1-1; perhaps TRBD1 as D (6 bases). This CDR3 is 13 amino acids long. CDR1 is ENHRY and CDR2 is SYGVKD in the germline V gene. V dropped 3 bases and J dropped 4 bases, with 9 bases sitting between them. The chain's CDR3 is CAISDVGGTEAFF. CDR3 DNA sequence: TGTGCCATCAGTGATGTAGGGGGCACTGAAGCTTTCTTT.

The chain is built from TRBV28 and TRBJ1-2, with no clear D. The CDR3 is 13 residues long. Germline lookup yields CDR1 MDHEN and CDR2 SYDVKM. Trimming pared 5 bases from V and 5 bases from J, leaving 12 bases between. This CDR3 is CASSRTGFYGYTF. Here the CDR3 DNA reads TGTGCCAGCAGTCGGACGGGATTTTATGGCTACACCTTC.

This clone has only a few counts. The J gene is TRBJ1-2, the V gene TRBV7-9; D remains ambiguous. Trimming shortened V by 5 bases and J by 4 bases, and 5 bases separated the two germline ends. CDR3 length: 11 amino acids. CDR1 is SEHNR and CDR2 is FQNEAQ in the germline V gene (reference sequence). CDR3 loop: CASSRTYGYTF. The CDR3 region has the DNA TGTGCCAGCAGCCGGACCTATGGCTACACCTTC.

The rearrangement joins TRBV6-6 to TRBJ2-7; TRBD1 matches 9 bases. The ends lost 6 bases at V and 5 bases at J; junction bases unmatched: 5. Per the germline V gene, CDR1 is MNHNY and CDR2 is SVGAGI (reference sequence). The CDR3 covers 13 residues. CDR3 DNA: TGTGCCAGCAGCCGGGACAGGGTCAACGAGCAGTACTTC. Translated, it gives CASSRDRVNEQYF.

This clone has only one observation. This chain connects TRBV15 to TRBJ2-2, with D hard to call. Deletions cut 3 bases from V and 3 bases from J, with 2 bases between. Germline assignment: CDR1 LNHNV and CDR2 YYDKDF (reference sequence). This CDR3 is 12 amino acids long. CDR3 sequence reads: CATSRYTGELFF. Written as DNA, the CDR3 is TGTGCCACCAGCAGGTACACCGGGGAGCTGTTTTTT.

This clone was observed once. This chain joins TRBV4-1 and TRBJ2-2, with 10 bases aligning to TRBD1. CDR1 is MGHRA, CDR2 YSYEKL, per germline. This CDR3 has 15 residues. Trimming at V came to 1 base and at J to 6 bases, leaving 2 bases not matched to a gene. CDR3 in amino acids: CASSQGDRGPGELFF. CDR3 bases: TGCGCCAGCAGCCAAGGTGACAGGGGGCCCGGGGAGCTGTTTTTT.

The chain has TRBV9 and TRBJ1-2; no definite D call. This CDR3 has 14 residues. Trimming took off 3 bases at V and 0 bases at J, with 9 bases between the two ends. Germline V gene data show CDR1 as SGDLS and CDR2 as YYNGEE. The CDR3: CASSDPITNYGYTF. The CDR3 nucleotides are TGTGCCAGCAGCGATCCGATAACTAACTATGGCTACACCTTC.

The gene calls are TRBV29-1 and TRBJ2-1, with 10 positions matching TRBD2. Germline loops: CDR1 SQVTM, CDR2 ANQGSEA. Germline trimming cut 6 bases from V and 6 bases from J; bases unmatched to any gene: 11. The CDR3 spans 15 residues. The CDR3 DNA reads as TGCAGCGTGGGAACGCAGAGCGGGAGGGCCAATGAGCAGTTCTTC. As protein: CSVGTQSGRANEQFF.

For this clone: Other DNA sequences in this specimen translate into the identical CDR3. The chain recombines TRBV5-1 with TRBJ1-1, with D possibly matching TRBD1 (5 bases). CDR1 SGHRS and CDR2 YFSETQ come from the germline V gene. The CDR3 covers 13 residues. Trimming shortened V by 3 bases and J by 5 bases, and 11 bases separated the two germline ends. The CDR3 protein is CASSSEGPTEAFF. In nucleotides, the CDR3 is TGCGCCAGCAGCTCAGAGGGACCGACTGAAGCTTTCTTT.

The rearrangement joins TRBV18 to TRBJ1-5, with a tentative D call TRBD1 (5 bases). V gave up 2 bases and J gave up 3 bases, with 11 bases separating them. Germline CDR1 reads KGHSH; CDR2 reads LQKENI. The CDR3 has 15 residues. This chain's CDR3 is CASSPAGISNQPQHF. CDR3 coding DNA: TGTGCCAGCTCACCAGCAGGGATCTCCAATCAGCCCCAGCATTTT.

The chain couples TRBV4-3 to TRBJ2-7; D might be TRBD2 (6 bases). This CDR3 has 15 residues. V was cut by 2 bases and J by 4 bases, with 15 bases left in between. Germline loops: CDR1 LGHNA, CDR2 YSLEER. CDR3 loop: CASSQSSSARYEQYF. CDR3 in DNA: TGCGCCAGCAGCCAATCGTCTAGCGCCCGATACGAGCAGTACTTC.

V gene TRBV5-5 combines with J gene TRBJ1-1, with D unresolved. V was clipped by 0 bases and J by 9 bases, with 9 bases between them. From germline, CDR1 is SGHKS and CDR2 YYEKEE (reference sequence). This CDR3 has 12 residues. The CDR3 region is CASSLDGPQAFF. Written as DNA, the CDR3 is TGTGCCAGCAGCTTGGATGGGCCGCAAGCTTTCTTT. The complete variable domain, with remaining parts taken from reference TRBV5-5 and TRBJ1-1, reads DAGVTQSPTHLIKTRGQQVTLRCSPISGHKSVSWYQQVLGQGPQFIFQYYEKEERGRGNFPDRFSARQFPNYSSELNVNALLLGDSALYLCASSLDGPQAFFGQGTRLTVV.

The rearrangement links TRBV5-6 to TRBJ1-1; D not certain. The CDR3 contains 14 residues. Between the trimmed V and J ends, which lost 1 base and 1 base, there was a span of 8 bases. The V gene's germline CDR1 is SGHDT and CDR2 YYEEEE. The CDR3 region is CASSLWAANTEAFF. CDR3 DNA sequence: TGTGCCAGCAGCTTGTGGGCAGCGAACACTGAAGCTTTCTTT.

This clone was recorded only once. J is TRBJ2-1 and V is TRBV10-3; D remains unclear. Per the germline V gene, CDR1 is ENHRY and CDR2 is SYGVKD. Trimming removed 0 bases from V and 3 bases from J, with 3 bases in between. The CDR3 contains 13 residues. The CDR3 region is CAISESDYNEQFF. CDR3 in DNA: TGTGCCATCAGTGAGTCAGACTACAATGAGCAGTTCTTC.

This clone was detected once. This chain connects TRBV28 to TRBJ1-2; 9 positions agree with TRBD1. Germline CDR1 reads MDHEN; CDR2 reads SYDVKM. This CDR3 region has 16 residues. V trimming: 0 bases; J trimming: 4 bases; junction bases outside the gene matches: 6. The CDR3 loop is CASSLWPGQGSYGYTF. The DNA for the CDR3 is TGTGCCAGCAGTTTATGGCCGGGACAGGGAAGCTATGGCTACACCTTC.

The V and J genes are TRBV6-1 and TRBJ1-3; D is undetermined. V was pared by 2 bases and J by 0 bases, with 8 bases between. CDR3 length: 15 residues. Germline assignment: CDR1 MNHNS and CDR2 SASEGT. CDR3 nucleotide sequence: TGTGCCAGCAGTGAAAATAGGAACTCTGGAAACACCATATATTTT. It specifies CASSENRNSGNTIYF.

J is TRBJ2-3 and V is TRBV11-3; weak D call: TRBD2 (5 bases). CDR1 is SGHNT, CDR2 YENEEA, per germline. V was cut by 2 bases and J by 6 bases, with 12 bases left in between. The CDR3 covers 14 residues. The DNA of the CDR3 is TGTGCCAGCAGCTTACGGCTAGCCCCCGATACGCAGTATTTT. It translates to CASSLRLAPDTQYF.

The CDR3 bases are TGTGCCAGCAGTGAAAGGGGGTCGCCAGTCTTCGGGTACTTC. As protein: CASSERGSPVFGYF. V and J are TRBV6-1 and TRBJ2-7, with a tentative D call TRBD1 (6 bases). Trimming removed 2 bases at V and 12 bases at J, with 20 bases between. Germline V CDR1 and CDR2: MNHNS, SASEGT. This CDR3 comprises 14 residues.

J is TRBJ2-3 and V is TRBV5-6; D gene unclear. CDR1 and CDR2 (germline): SGHDT, YYEEEE. This CDR3 spans 15 amino acids. Trimming removed 3 bases at V and 1 base at J, with 12 bases between. The CDR3 DNA is TGTGCCAGCAGCTCGTCTGTAAAGGGCACAGATACGCAGTATTTT. It encodes CASSSSVKGTDTQYF.